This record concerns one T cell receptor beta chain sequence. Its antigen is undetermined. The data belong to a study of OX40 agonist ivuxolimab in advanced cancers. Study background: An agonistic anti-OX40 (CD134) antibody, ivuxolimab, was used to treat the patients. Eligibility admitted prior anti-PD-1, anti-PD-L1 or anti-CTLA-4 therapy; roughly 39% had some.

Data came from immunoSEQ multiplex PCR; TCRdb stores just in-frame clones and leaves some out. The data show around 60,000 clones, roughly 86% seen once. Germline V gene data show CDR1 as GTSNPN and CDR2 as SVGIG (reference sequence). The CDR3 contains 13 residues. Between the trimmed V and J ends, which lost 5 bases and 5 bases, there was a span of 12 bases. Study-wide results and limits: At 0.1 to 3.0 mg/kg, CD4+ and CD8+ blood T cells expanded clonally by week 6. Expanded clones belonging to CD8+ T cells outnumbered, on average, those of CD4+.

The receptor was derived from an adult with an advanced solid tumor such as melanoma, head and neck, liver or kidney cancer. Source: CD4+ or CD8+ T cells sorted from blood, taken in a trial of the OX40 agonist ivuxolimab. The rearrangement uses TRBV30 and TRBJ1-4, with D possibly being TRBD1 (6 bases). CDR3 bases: TGTGCCTGGTCCAGGGGAGGCAATGAAAAACTGTTTTTT. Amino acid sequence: CAWSRGGNEKLFF.